This section outlines one TCR beta chain sequence together with its context. The assay was immunoSEQ multiplex PCR, and TCRdb's table has in-frame clones only and misses some. The sample shows roughly 64,000 clones, roughly 88% of them seen only once. This sample is drawn from a study of T cell changes during pregnancy in multiple sclerosis. The CDR3 contains 12 residues. CDR1 is SQVTM and CDR2 is ANQGSEA in the germline V gene. Trimming removed 5 bases at V and 0 bases at J, with 8 bases between. Sequences were derived from peripheral blood, sampled in the third trimester of pregnancy. The origin of this receptor is a female donor in good health, enrolled as a control in a pregnancy study. The chain carries TRBV29-1 and TRBJ2-7; D unclear. Here the CDR3 DNA reads TGCAGCGTTCGGTCTAACTCCTACGAGCAGTACTTC. Protein: CSVRSNSYEQYF.